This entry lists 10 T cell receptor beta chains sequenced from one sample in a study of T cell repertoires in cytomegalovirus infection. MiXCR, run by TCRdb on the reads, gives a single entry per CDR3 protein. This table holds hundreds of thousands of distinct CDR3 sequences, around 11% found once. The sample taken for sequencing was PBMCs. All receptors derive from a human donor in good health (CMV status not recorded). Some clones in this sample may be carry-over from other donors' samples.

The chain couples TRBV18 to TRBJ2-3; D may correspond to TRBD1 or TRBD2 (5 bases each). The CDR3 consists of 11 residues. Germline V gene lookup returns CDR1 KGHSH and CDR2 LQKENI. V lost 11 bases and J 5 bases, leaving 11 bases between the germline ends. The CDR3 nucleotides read TGTGCCGGCAAGAGGGGAGATACGCAGTATTTT. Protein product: CAGKRGDTQYF. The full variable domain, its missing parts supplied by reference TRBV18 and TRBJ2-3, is NAGVMQNPRHLVRRRGQEARLRCSPMKGHSHVYWYRQLPEEGLKFMVYLQKENIIDESGMPKERFSAEFPKEGPSILRIQQVVRGDSAAYFCAGKRGDTQYFGPGTRLTVL.

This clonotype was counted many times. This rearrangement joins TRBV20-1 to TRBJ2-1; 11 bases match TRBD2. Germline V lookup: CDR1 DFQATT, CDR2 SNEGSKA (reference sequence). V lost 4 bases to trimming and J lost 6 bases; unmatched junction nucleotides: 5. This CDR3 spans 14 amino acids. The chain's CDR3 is CSAKVAGGRNEQFF. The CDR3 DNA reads TGCAGTGCTAAAGTAGCGGGAGGGCGCAATGAGCAGTTCTTC.

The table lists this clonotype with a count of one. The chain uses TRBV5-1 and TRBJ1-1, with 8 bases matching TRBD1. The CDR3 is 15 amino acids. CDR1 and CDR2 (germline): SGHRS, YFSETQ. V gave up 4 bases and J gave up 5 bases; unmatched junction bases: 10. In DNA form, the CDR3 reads TGCGCCAGCAGCACCACCACAGGGGGAGGAACTGAAGCTTTCTTT. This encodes CASSTTTGGGTEAFF.

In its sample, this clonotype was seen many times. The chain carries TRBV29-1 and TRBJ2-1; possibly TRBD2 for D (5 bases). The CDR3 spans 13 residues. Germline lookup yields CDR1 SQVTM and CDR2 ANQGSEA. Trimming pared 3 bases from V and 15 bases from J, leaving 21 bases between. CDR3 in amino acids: CSVDGPTDSAGFF. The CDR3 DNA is TGCAGCGTTGACGGACCTACGGATTCCGCGGGGTTCTTC.

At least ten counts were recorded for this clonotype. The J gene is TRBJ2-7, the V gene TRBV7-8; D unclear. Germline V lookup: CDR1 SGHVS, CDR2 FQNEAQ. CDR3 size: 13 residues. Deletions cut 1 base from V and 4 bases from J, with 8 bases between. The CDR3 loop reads CASSLVRSYEQYF. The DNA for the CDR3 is TGTGCCAGCAGCTTAGTCAGGTCATACGAGCAGTACTTC.

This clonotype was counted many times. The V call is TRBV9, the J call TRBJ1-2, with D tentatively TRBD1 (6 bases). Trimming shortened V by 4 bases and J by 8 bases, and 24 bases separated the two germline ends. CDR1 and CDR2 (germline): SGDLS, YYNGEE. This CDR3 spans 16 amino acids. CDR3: CASSSPLGDQGTGYTF. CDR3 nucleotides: TGTGCCAGCAGCAGTCCCCTGGGAGATCAGGGGACGGGCTACACCTTC.

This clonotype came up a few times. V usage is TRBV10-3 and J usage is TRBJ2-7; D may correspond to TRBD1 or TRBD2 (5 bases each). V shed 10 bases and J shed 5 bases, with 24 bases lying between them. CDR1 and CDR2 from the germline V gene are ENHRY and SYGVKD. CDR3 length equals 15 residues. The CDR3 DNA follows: TGTGCCACGAGCCTAACCGGGACCCCAGTCCACGAGCAGTACTTC. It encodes CATSLTGTPVHEQYF.

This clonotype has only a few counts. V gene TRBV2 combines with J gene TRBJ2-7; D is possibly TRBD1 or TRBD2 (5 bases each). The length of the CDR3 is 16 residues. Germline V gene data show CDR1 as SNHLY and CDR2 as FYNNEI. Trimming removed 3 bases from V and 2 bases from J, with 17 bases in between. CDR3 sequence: CASSEMVRDRAYEQYF. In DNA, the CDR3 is TGTGCCAGCAGTGAGATGGTGAGGGACCGAGCCTACGAGCAGTACTTC. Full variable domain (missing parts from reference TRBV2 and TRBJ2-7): EPEVTQTPSHQVTQMGQEVILRCVPISNHLYFYWYRQILGQKVEFLVSFYNNEISEKSEIFDDQFSVERPDGSNFTLKIRSTKLEDSAMYFCASSEMVRDRAYEQYFGPGTRLTVT.

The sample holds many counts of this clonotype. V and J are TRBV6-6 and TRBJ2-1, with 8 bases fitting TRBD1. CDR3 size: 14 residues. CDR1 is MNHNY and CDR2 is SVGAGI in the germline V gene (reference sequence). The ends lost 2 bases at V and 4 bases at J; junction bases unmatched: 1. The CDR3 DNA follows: TGTGCCAGCAGTTACCGGGACAGGTACAATGAGCAGTTCTTC. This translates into CASSYRDRYNEQFF.

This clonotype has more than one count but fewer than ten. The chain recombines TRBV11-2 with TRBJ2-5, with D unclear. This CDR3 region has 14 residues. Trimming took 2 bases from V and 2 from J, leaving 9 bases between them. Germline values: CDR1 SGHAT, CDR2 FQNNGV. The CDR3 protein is CASSLSSEQETQYF. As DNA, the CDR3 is TGTGCCAGCAGCTTAAGTTCGGAGCAAGAGACCCAGTACTTC.